This T cell receptor beta chain emerged from a study of memory CD4+ T cells and cytomegalovirus serostatus. The study, taken as a whole, reports: Of 150 to 200 reported CMV TCRbeta sequences, 55 to 80 were found in memory CD4+ repertoires. A US-trained random forest predicted CMV serostatus with median AUC roughly 0.9.

The junction had 3 bases not matched to a gene; V was cut back by 3 bases and J by 0 bases. Germline V gives CDR1 GTSNPN, CDR2 SVGIG (reference sequence). The length of the CDR3 is 17 residues. The sort gate was single viable CD3+CD4+CD8-CD45RO+ cells for memory CD4+ T cells. Original methodology: Out-of-frame sequences were removed, leaving 2,204,828 distinct TCRbeta sequences. Here immunoSEQ multiplex PCR was the method, and the copy in TCRdb shows in-frame clones only, minus some. That table is the source of V, J and clone size, and D and trimming were worked out from the DNA. Found here are about 50,000 clones, roughly 80% of them singletons; the top ten hold around 0.67%. This clone occurred a few times. Its specificity is unknown. Different DNA sequences within this sample yield the same CDR3.

The sequencing input was memory CD4+ T cells from blood. The TCR comes from an adult in good health and CMV-seronegative. The rearrangement uses TRBV30 and TRBJ2-1; 15 positions match TRBD2. CDR3 sequence (DNA): TGTGCCTGGAGCGGGACTAGCGGGGGGAGCTCCTACAATGAGCAGTTCTTC. Translating it yields CAWSGTSGGSSYNEQFF.